This T cell receptor beta chain derives from a study of shared clonotypes between healthy human individuals. The wider study: Per donor, CD8 memory used one plate, CD8 naive used two, CD4 memory used three and CD4 naive used three.

The table lists this clone with a count of one. Its antigen remains unknown. In replicate PCRs of sorted subsets, around 200 ng DNA, approximately 30,000 T cell genomes, was used. Profiling relied on immunoSEQ multiplex PCR, and the TCRdb table lists in-frame clones only, not all of them. The table lists approximately 530,000 clones, around 95% of them singletons. General study results and limits: Non-shared clonotypes had lower generation probabilities than clonotypes shared by all four sorted-subset donors.

The CDR3 consists of 17 residues. Germline V gene sequence: CDR1 SGDLS, CDR2 YYNGEE. V was shortened by 4 bases and J by 0 bases, with 18 bases between the two germline ends. Specimen: naive CD4+ T cells sorted from blood. Subset defined: CD45RA+ positively selected. The chain has TRBV9 and TRBJ2-3; D may match TRBD1 or TRBD2 (6 bases each). This sequence was found in a woman aged 25 to 39 in good health. The CDR3 loop is CASSPRGGTGSTDTQYF. The DNA for the CDR3 is TGTGCCAGCAGCCCTAGAGGGGGGACGGGAAGCACAGATACGCAGTATTTT.